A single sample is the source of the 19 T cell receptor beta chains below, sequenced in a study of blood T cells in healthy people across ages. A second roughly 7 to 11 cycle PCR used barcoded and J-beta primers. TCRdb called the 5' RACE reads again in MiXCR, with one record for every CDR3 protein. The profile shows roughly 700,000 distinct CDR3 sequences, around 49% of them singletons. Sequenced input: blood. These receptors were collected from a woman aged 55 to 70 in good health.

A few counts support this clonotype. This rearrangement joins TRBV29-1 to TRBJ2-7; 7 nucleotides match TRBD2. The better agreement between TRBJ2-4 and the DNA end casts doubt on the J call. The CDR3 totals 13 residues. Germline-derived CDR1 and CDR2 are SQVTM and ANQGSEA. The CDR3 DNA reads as TGCAGCGTTGAAACGAGGACTAGGGACATTCAGTACTTC. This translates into CSVETRTRDIQYF.

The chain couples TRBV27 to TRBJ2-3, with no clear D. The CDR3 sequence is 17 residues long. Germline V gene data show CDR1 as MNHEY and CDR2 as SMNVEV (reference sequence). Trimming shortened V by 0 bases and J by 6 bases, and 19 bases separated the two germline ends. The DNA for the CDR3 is TGTGCCAGCAGTTTATCTCCCCTTCCGAAACCCTCGGATACGCAGTATTTT. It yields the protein CASSLSPLPKPSDTQYF.

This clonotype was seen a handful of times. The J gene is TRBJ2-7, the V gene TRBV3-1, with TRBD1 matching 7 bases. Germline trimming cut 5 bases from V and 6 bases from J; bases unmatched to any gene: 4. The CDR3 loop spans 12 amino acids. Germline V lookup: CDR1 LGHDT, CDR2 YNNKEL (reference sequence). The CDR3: CASSYTGAEQYF. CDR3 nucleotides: TGTGCCAGCAGCTACACAGGGGCCGAGCAGTACTTC.

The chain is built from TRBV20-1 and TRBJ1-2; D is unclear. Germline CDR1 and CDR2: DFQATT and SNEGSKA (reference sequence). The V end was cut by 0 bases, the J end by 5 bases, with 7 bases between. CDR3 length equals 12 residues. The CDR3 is CSARDTGYGYTF. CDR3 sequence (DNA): TGCAGTGCTAGAGATACGGGATATGGCTACACCTTC.

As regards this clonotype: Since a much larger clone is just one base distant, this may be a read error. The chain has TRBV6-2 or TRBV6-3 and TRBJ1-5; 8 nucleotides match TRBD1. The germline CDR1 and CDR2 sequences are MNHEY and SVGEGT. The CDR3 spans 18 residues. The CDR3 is CASSRARDRQRGNQPRHF. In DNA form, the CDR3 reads TGTGCCAGCAGCCGGGCCCGGGACAGGCAGAGAGGGAATCAGCCCCGGCATTTT.

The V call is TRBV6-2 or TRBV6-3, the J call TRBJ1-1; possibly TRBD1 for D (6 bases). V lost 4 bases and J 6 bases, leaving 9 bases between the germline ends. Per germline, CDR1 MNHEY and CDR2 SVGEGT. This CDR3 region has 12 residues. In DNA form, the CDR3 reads TGTGCCAGCAGTTGGGGACAAGCTGAAGCTTTCTTT. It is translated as CASSWGQAEAFF.

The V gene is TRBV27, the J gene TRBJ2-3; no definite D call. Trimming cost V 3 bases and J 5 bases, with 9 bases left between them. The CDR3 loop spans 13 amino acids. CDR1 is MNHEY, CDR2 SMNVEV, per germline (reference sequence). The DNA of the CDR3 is TGTGCCAGCAGTTTGGGTCGTAGAGATACGCAGTATTTT. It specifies CASSLGRRDTQYF.

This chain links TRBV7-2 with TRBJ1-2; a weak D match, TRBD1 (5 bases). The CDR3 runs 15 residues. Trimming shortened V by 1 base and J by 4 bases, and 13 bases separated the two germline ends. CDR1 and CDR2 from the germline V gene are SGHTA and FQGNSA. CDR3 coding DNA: TGTGCCAGCAGCTTAGTTACGGGGACGGGCTATGGCTACACCTTC. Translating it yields CASSLVTGTGYGYTF. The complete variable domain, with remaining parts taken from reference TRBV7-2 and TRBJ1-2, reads GAGVSQSPSNKVTEKGKDVELRCDPISGHTALYWYRQSLGQGLEFLIYFQGNSAPDKSGLPSDRFSAERTGGSVSTLTIQRTQQEDSAVYLCASSLVTGTGYGYTFGSGTRLTVV.

CDR3 sequence reads: CSAHRPRRRTGYGYTF. In DNA, the CDR3 is TGCAGTGCACATCGCCCCAGGCGCAGGACAGGGTATGGCTACACCTTC. The genes are TRBV20-1 and TRBJ1-2; TRBD1 matches 8 bases. Germline V gene data show CDR1 as DFQATT and CDR2 as SNEGSKA (reference sequence). The CDR3 has 16 residues. The trim removed 6 bases at V and 5 bases at J, leaving 17 bases unmatched.

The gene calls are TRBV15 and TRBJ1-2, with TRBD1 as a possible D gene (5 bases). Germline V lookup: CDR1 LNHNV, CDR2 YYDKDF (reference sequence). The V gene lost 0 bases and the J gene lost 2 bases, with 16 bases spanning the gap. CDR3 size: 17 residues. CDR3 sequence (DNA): TGTGCCACCAGCAGAGAAGGGGCAGCGAACTTGAACTATGGCTACACCTTC. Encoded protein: CATSREGAANLNYGYTF.

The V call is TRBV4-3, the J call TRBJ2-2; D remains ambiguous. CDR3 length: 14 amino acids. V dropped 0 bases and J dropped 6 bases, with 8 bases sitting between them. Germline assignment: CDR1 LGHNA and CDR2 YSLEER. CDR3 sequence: CASSQDYRSGELFF. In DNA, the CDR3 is TGCGCCAGCAGCCAAGATTATAGGTCCGGGGAGCTGTTTTTT.

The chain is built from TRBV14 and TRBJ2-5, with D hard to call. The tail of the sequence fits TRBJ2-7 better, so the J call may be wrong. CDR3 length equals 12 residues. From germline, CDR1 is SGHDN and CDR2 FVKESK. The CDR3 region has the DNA TGTGCCAGCAGCCCCCGGGCAGCCGAGCAGTACTTC. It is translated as CASSPRAAEQYF.

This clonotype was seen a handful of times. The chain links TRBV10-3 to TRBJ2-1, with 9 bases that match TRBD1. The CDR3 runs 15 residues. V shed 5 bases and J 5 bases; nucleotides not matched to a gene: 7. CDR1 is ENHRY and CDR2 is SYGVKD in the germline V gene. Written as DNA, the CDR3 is TGTGCCATCAGTAGAGCGGGACAGGGCGACAATGAGCAGTTCTTC. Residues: CAISRAGQGDNEQFF.

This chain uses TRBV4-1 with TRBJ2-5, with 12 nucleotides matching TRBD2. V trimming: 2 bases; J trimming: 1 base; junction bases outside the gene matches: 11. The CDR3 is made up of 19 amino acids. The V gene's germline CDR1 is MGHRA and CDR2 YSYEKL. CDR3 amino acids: CASSQRLAGEGGPQETQYF. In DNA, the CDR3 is TGCGCCAGCAGCCAACGACTAGCGGGAGAAGGGGGGCCCCAAGAGACCCAGTACTTC.

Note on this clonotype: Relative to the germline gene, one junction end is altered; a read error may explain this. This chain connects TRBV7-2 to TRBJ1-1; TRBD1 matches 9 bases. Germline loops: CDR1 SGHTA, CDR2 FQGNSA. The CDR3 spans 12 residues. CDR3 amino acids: CASSLADRGAFF. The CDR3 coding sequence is TGTGCTAGCAGCTTAGCGGACAGGGGAGCTTTCTTT.

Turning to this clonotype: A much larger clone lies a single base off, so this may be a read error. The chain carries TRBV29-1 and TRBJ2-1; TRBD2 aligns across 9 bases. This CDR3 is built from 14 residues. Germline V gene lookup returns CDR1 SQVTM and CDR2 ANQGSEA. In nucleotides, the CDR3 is TGCGGCGACCTATTAGCGGGAGTCTACAATGAGCAGTTCTTC. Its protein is CGDLLAGVYNEQFF.

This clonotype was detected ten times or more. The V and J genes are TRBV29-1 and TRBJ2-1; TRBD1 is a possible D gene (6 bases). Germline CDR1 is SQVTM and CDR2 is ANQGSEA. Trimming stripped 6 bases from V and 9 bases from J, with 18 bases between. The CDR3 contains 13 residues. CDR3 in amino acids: CSVDRPTSLEQFF. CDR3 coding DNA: TGCAGCGTAGACAGGCCTACCTCCCTTGAGCAGTTCTTC.

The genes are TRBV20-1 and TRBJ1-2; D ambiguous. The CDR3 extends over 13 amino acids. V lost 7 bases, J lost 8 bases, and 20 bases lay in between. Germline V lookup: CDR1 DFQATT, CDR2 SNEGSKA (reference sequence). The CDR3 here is CSGPGRSLGGYTF. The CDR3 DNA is TGCAGTGGTCCCGGTAGGAGTTTGGGAGGCTACACCTTC.

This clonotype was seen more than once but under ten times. In nucleotides, the CDR3 is TGCAGTGCCCCCACATCTCCTCGCGGACAGGGGTTCTACAATGAGCAGTTCTTC. Translation gives CSAPTSPRGQGFYNEQFF. The chain links TRBV20-1 to TRBJ2-1; 9 bases are shared with TRBD1. The CDR3 is 18 amino acids. Germline CDR1 DFQATT, CDR2 SNEGSKA (reference sequence). Unmatched junction bases numbered 18, after V lost 6 bases and J lost 3 bases.